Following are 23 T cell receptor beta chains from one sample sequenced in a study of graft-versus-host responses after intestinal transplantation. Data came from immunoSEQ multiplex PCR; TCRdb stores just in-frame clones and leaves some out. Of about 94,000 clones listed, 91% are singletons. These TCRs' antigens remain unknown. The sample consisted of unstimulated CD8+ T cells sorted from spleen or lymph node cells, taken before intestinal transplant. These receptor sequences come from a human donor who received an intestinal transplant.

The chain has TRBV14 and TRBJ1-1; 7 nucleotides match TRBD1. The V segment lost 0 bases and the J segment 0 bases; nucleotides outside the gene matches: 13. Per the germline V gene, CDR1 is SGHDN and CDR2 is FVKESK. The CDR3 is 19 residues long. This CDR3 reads CASSQEPTTTGILNTEAFF. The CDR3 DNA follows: TGTGCCAGCAGCCAAGAGCCAACTACGACAGGGATCTTGAACACTGAAGCTTTCTTT. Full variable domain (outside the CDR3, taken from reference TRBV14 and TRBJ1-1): EAGVTQFPSHSVIEKGQTVTLRCDPISGHDNLYWYRRVMGKEIKFLLHFVKESKQDESGMPNNRFLAERTGGTYSTLKVQPAELEDSGVYFCASSQEPTTTGILNTEAFFGQGTRLTVV.

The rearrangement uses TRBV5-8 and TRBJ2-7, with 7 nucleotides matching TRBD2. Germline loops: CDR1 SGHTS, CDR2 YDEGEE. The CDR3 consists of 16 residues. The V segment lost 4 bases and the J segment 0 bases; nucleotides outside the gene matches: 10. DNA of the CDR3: TGTGCCAGCAGCCCAAGCGGCGGGGGATACTCCTACGAGCAGTACTTC. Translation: CASSPSGGGYSYEQYF.

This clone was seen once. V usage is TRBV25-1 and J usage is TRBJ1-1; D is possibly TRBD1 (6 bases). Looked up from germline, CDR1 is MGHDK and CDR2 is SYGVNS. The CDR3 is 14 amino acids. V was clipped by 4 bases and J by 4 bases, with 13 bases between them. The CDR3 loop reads CASSVGGRGTEAFF. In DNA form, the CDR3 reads TGTGCCAGCAGTGTGGGGGGGCGGGGCACTGAAGCTTTCTTT.

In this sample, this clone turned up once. The CDR3 sequence is CASSPRLLTANYGYTF. The CDR3 region has the DNA TGTGCCAGCAGTCCACGCCTCTTGACAGCTAACTATGGCTACACCTTC. This rearrangement joins TRBV27 to TRBJ1-2; D is perhaps TRBD1 (5 bases). CDR3 length: 16 amino acids. Germline V gene data show CDR1 as MNHEY and CDR2 as SMNVEV (reference sequence). Trimming stripped 5 bases from V and 0 bases from J, with 16 bases between.

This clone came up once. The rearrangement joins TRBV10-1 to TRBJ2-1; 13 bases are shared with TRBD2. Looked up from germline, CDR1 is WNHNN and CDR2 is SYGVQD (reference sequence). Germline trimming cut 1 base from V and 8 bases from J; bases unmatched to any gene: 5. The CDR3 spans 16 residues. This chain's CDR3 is CASSEWTSGSIYEQFF. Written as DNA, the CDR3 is TGCGCCAGCAGTGAGTGGACTAGCGGGAGCATCTATGAGCAGTTCTTC.

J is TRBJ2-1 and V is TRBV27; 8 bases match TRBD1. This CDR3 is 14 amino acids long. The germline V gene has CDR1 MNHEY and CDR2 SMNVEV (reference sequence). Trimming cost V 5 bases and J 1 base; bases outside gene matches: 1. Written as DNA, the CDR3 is TGTGCCAGCAGTAGGACAGGGTCCTACAATGAGCAGTTCTTC. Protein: CASSRTGSYNEQFF.

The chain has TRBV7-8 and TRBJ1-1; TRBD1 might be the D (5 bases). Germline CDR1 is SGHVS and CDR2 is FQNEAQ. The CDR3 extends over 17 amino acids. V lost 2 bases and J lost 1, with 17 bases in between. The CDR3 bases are TGTGCCAGCAGCTTAAATGGGGGAGGGGAATGGAACACTGAAGCTTTCTTT. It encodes CASSLNGGGEWNTEAFF.

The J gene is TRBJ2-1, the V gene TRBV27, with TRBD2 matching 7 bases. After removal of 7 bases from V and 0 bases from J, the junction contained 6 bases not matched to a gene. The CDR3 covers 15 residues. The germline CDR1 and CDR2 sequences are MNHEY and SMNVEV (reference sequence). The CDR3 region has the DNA TGTGCCAGCACGGTCCGCGGGAGCTCCTACAATGAGCAGTTCTTC. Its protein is CASTVRGSSYNEQFF.

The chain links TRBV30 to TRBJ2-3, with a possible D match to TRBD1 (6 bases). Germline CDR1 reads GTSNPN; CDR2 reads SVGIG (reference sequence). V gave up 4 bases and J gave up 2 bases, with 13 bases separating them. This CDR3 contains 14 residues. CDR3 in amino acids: CAWKRDRFTDTQYF. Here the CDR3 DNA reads TGTGCCTGGAAACGAGACAGGTTCACAGATACGCAGTATTTT.

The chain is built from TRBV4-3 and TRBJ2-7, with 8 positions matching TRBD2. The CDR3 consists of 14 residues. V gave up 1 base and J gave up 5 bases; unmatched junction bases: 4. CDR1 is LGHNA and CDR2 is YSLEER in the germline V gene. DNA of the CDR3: TGCGCCAGCAGCCAAGCCCGGGGGGGTCACGAGCAGTACTTC. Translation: CASSQARGGHEQYF.

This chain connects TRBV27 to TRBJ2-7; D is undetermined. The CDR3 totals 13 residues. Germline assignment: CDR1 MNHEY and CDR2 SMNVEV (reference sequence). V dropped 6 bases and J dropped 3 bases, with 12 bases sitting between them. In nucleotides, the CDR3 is TGTGCCAGCAGCCCCTCTTCTTACTACGAGCAGTACTTC. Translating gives CASSPSSYYEQYF.

Written as DNA, the CDR3 is TGTGCCAGTAGTCCTGGGAGAGTTGAAGCTTTCTTT. Protein product: CASSPGRVEAFF. The rearrangement links TRBV19 to TRBJ1-1; D call uncertain. This CDR3 has 12 residues. The V end lost 5 bases, the J end lost 7 bases, and 11 bases lay between the germline ends. Per the germline V gene, CDR1 is LNHDA and CDR2 is SQIVND (reference sequence). Full variable domain (rest looked up from reference TRBV19 and TRBJ1-1): DGGITQSPKYLFRKEGQNVTLSCEQNLNHDAMYWYRQDPGQGLRLIYYSQIVNDFQKGDIAEGYSVSREKKESFPLTVTSAQKNPTAFYLCASSPGRVEAFFGQGTRLTVV.

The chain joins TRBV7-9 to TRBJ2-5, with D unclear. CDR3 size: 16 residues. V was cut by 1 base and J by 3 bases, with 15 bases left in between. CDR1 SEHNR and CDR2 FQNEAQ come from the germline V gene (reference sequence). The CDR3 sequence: CASSLEFWLVEETQYF. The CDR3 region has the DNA TGTGCCAGCAGCTTAGAATTTTGGTTAGTGGAAGAGACCCAGTACTTC. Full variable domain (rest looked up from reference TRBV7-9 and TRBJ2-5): DTGVSQNPRHKITKRGQNVTFRCDPISEHNRLYWYRQTLGQGPEFLTYFQNEAQLEKSRLLSDRFSAERPKGSFSTLEIQRTEQGDSAMYLCASSLEFWLVEETQYFGPGTRLLVL.

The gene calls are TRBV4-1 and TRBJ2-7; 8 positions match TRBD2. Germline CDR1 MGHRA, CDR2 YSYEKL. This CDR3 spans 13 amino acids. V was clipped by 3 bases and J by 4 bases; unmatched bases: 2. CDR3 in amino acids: CASSHSGGYEQYF. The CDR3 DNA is TGCGCCAGCAGCCACTCGGGAGGGTACGAGCAGTACTTC.

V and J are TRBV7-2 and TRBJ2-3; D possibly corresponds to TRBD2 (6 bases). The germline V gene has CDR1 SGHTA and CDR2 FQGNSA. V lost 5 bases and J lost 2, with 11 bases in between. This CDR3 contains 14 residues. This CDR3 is CASSRGTLTDTQYF. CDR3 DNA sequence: TGTGCCAGCAGCCGCGGGACCCTCACAGATACGCAGTATTTT. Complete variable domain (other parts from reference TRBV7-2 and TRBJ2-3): GAGVSQSPSNKVTEKGKDVELRCDPISGHTALYWYRQSLGQGLEFLIYFQGNSAPDKSGLPSDRFSAERTGGSVSTLTIQRTQQEDSAVYLCASSRGTLTDTQYFGPGTRLTVL.

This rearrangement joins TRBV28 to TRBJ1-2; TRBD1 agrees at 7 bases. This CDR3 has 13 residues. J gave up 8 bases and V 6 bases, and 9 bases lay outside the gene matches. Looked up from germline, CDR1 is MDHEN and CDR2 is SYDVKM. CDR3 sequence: CASSIGGAGGYTF. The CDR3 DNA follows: TGTGCCAGCAGCATAGGGGGCGCGGGGGGCTACACCTTC.

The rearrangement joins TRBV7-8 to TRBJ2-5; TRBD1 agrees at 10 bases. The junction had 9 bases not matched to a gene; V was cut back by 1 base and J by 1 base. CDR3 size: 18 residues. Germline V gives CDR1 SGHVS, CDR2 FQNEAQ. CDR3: CASSLGGQGYGLQETQYF. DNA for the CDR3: TGTGCCAGCAGCTTAGGGGGACAGGGGTATGGCCTCCAAGAGACCCAGTACTTC.

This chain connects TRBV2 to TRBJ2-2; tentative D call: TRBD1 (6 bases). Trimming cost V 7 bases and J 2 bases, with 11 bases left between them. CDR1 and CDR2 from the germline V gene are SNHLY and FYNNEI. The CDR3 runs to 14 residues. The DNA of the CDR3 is TGTGCCAGCACACAGGGTAGAAACACCGGGGAGCTGTTTTTT. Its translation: CASTQGRNTGELFF. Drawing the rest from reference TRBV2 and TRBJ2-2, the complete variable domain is EPEVTQTPSHQVTQMGQEVILRCVPISNHLYFYWYRQILGQKVEFLVSFYNNEISEKSEIFDDQFSVERPDGSNFTLKIRSTKLEDSAMYFCASTQGRNTGELFFGEGSRLTVL.

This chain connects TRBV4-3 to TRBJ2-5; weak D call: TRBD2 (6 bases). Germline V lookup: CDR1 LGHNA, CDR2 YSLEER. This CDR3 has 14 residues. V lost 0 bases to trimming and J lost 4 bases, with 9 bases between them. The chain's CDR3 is CASSQDGGLETQYF. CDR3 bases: TGCGCCAGCAGCCAAGATGGGGGACTAGAGACCCAGTACTTC.

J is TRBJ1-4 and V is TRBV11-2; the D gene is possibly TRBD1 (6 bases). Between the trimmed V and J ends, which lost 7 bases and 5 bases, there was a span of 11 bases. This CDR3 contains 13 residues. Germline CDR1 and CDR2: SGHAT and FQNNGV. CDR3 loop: CASKKTGNEKLFF. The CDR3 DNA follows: TGTGCCAGCAAAAAGACAGGCAATGAAAAACTGTTTTTT. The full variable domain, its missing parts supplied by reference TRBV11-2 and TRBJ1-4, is EAGVAQSPRYKIIEKRQSVAFWCNPISGHATLYWYQQILGQGPKLLIQFQNNGVVDDSQLPKDRFSAERLKGVDSTLKIQPAKLEDSAVYLCASKKTGNEKLFFGSGTQLSVL.

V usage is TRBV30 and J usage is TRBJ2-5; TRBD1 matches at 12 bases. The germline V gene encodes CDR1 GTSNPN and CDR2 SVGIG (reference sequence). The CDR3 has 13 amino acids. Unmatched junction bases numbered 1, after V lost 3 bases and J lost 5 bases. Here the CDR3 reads CAWRGQGAETQYF. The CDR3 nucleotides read TGTGCCTGGAGGGGACAGGGGGCTGAGACCCAGTACTTC.

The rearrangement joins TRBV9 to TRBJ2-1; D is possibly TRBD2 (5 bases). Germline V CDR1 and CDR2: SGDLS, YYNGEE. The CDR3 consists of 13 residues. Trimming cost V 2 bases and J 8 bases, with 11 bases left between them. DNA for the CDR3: TGTGCCAGCAGCGTGGGTGGGAGCGATGAGCAGTTCTTC. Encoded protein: CASSVGGSDEQFF.

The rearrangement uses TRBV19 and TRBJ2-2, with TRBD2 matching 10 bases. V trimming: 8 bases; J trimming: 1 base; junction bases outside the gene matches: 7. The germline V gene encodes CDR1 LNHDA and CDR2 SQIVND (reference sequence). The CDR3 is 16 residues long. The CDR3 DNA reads TGTGCCAGTCGGAGCCGGACTAGCGGGAACACCGGGGAGCTGTTTTTT. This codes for CASRSRTSGNTGELFF.